This passage covers 24 T cell receptor beta chains from one sample sequenced in a study of T cell responses to AZD1222 COVID-19 vaccine. Assay: immunoSEQ multiplex PCR; the TCRdb copy retains only in-frame clones and omits some. Among about 140,000 clones listed, 80% to 95% were seen once. The sequenced sample was peripheral blood, obtained 28 days after the second AZD1222 dose. The source of these receptors is an adult who received the AZD1222 COVID-19 vaccine.

This clone was seen just once. The chain couples TRBV29-1 to TRBJ1-2; 7 bases match TRBD1. CDR1 is SQVTM and CDR2 is ANQGSEA in the germline V gene. The CDR3 runs to 11 residues. The trim removed 7 bases at V and 4 bases at J, leaving 3 bases unmatched. The CDR3 spells CSAGDSYGYTF. The CDR3 DNA reads TGCAGCGCGGGGGACAGCTATGGCTACACCTTC.

The J gene is TRBJ2-1, the V gene TRBV6-5, with D possibly being TRBD2 (5 bases). Germline V lookup: CDR1 MNHEY, CDR2 SVGAGI. The CDR3 runs to 14 residues. Trimming cost V 7 bases and J 10 bases, with 20 bases left between them. The CDR3 nucleotides read TGTGCCAGCATCCCTTCCAATAGCGAGAAAGAGCAGTTCTTC. Encoded protein: CASIPSNSEKEQFF.

This chain links TRBV30 with TRBJ1-3, with TRBD1 as a possible D gene (5 bases). Germline loops: CDR1 GTSNPN, CDR2 SVGIG (reference sequence). CDR3 length: 14 residues. V was shortened by 0 bases and J by 2 bases, with 8 bases between the two germline ends. CDR3 region: CAWSVRGTGNTIYF. CDR3 in DNA: TGTGCCTGGAGTGTAAGGGGAACTGGAAACACCATATATTTT.

This clone was observed a few times. This sequence joins TRBV21-1 and TRBJ1-5; the D call of TRBD1 is as the table states it, not checked on the DNA. TRBV21-1 is a recognized pseudogene. This CDR3 has 13 residues. The CDR3 loop is CASSPTGNQPQHF. DNA of the CDR3: TGTGCCAGCAGCCCGACAGGGAATCAGCCCCAGCATTTT.

The gene calls are TRBV6-1 and TRBJ2-5; D call uncertain. The CDR3 sequence is 12 residues long. Per germline, CDR1 MNHNS and CDR2 SASEGT. V was cut by 3 bases and J by 2 bases, with 4 bases left in between. CDR3 residues: CASSEKQETQYF. CDR3 DNA: TGTGCCAGCAGTGAGAAGCAAGAGACCCAGTACTTC.

The rearrangement links TRBV6-4 to TRBJ2-1; 13 bases are shared with TRBD2. J gave up 0 bases and V 2 bases, and 19 bases lay outside the gene matches. Germline lookup yields CDR1 MRHNA and CDR2 SNTAGT. The CDR3 covers 23 residues. CDR3 loop: CASSDVAVETSGRRTRSYNEQFF. The CDR3 nucleotides read TGTGCCAGCAGTGACGTAGCGGTCGAGACTAGCGGGAGGCGGACCCGCTCCTACAATGAGCAGTTCTTC.

The chain joins TRBV7-2 to TRBJ1-1, with D hard to call. V shed 1 base and J shed 1 base, with 10 bases lying between them. Germline V gene lookup returns CDR1 SGHTA and CDR2 FQGNSA. The CDR3 runs to 15 residues. This CDR3 is CASSLGLGSNTEAFF. CDR3 bases: TGTGCCAGCAGCTTAGGACTGGGTTCGAACACTGAAGCTTTCTTT.

J is TRBJ2-3 and V is TRBV9; 11 nucleotides match TRBD2. Per germline, CDR1 SGDLS and CDR2 YYNGEE. This CDR3 is built from 16 residues. V was pared by 3 bases and J by 2 bases, with 5 bases of the junction left unmatched. The CDR3 DNA follows: TGTGCCAGCAGCGCCCGACTAGCGGGGATCACAGATACGCAGTATTTT. This gives the protein CASSARLAGITDTQYF.

The V call is TRBV28, the J call TRBJ1-1; the D gene is possibly TRBD1 (5 bases). V lost 3 bases to trimming and J lost 1 base, with 15 bases between them. The CDR3 covers 16 residues. Germline CDR1 MDHEN, CDR2 SYDVKM. CDR3 DNA: TGTGCCAGCAGTTTGCAGTATCGGGGGAAGAACACTGAAGCTTTCTTT. Translating it yields CASSLQYRGKNTEAFF.

This clone has only a few counts. This chain links TRBV27 with TRBJ2-7; possibly TRBD1 for D (6 bases). This CDR3 spans 13 amino acids. Germline V CDR1 and CDR2: MNHEY, SMNVEV (reference sequence). V lost 5 bases and J lost 6, with 14 bases in between. CDR3 region: CASSVTGSLEQYF. As DNA, the CDR3 is TGTGCCAGCAGTGTTACAGGGTCCCTCGAGCAGTACTTC.

The chain employs TRBV6-2 or TRBV6-3 and TRBJ1-4; 7 positions agree with TRBD1. CDR3 size: 15 residues. The trim removed 2 bases at V and 4 bases at J, leaving 4 bases unmatched. Germline assignment: CDR1 MNHEY and CDR2 SVGEGT. The CDR3 loop is CASSYMDRNNEKLFF. CDR3 DNA: TGTGCCAGCAGTTACATGGACAGGAATAATGAAAAACTGTTTTTT.

The chain carries TRBV28 and TRBJ1-1; the D gene is possibly TRBD1 (5 bases). CDR1 MDHEN and CDR2 SYDVKM come from the germline V gene. This CDR3 is built from 14 residues. The germline V and J ends were trimmed by 4 bases and 1 base, with 10 bases remaining between them. CDR3 bases: TGTGCCAGCAGTTGGGGGACCGCGAACACTGAAGCTTTCTTT. Translating gives CASSWGTANTEAFF.

The chain joins TRBV27 to TRBJ2-1; 8 nucleotides line up with TRBD2. Germline V lookup: CDR1 MNHEY, CDR2 SMNVEV (reference sequence). After removal of 5 bases from V and 0 bases from J, the junction contained 18 bases not matched to a gene. This CDR3 has 20 amino acids. CDR3 amino acids: CASSGKGDSGTTSSYNEQFF. In nucleotides, the CDR3 is TGTGCCAGCAGTGGAAAGGGAGATAGCGGGACAACGAGCTCCTACAATGAGCAGTTCTTC.

This sequence joins TRBV27 and TRBJ2-7, with a weak D call TRBD2 (6 bases). The CDR3 sequence is 15 residues long. V was cut by 3 bases and J by 0 bases, with 12 bases left in between. The germline gives CDR1 MNHEY, CDR2 SMNVEV (reference sequence). The CDR3 nucleotides read TGTGCCAGCAGTTTGAATAGCGGCCTCTCCTACGAGCAGTACTTC. Translation: CASSLNSGLSYEQYF.

The rearrangement links TRBV28 to TRBJ1-2, with D tentatively TRBD1 (5 bases). With 5 bases removed from V and 8 bases from J, the gap between germline ends came to 15 bases. CDR1 and CDR2 from the germline V gene are MDHEN and SYDVKM. There are 13 residues in the CDR3. The CDR3 DNA follows: TGTGCCAGCAGTCTTCCGGGGACGGAGGGCTACACCTTC. Residues: CASSLPGTEGYTF.

The chain recombines TRBV5-6 with TRBJ1-2; no clear D gene. This CDR3 has 11 residues. CDR1 is SGHDT and CDR2 is YYEEEE in the germline V gene. V was clipped by 5 bases and J by 0 bases, with 2 bases between them. The CDR3 bases are TGTGCCAGCAGTTCTAACTATGGCTACACCTTC. It translates to CASSSNYGYTF.

The chain employs TRBV28 and TRBJ2-1, with D tentatively TRBD1 (6 bases). The CDR3 spans 13 residues. The ends were cut back, 6 bases at V and 14 bases at J, with 20 bases in the middle. Per germline, CDR1 MDHEN and CDR2 SYDVKM. The CDR3 reads CASRTTTGTPEFF. The CDR3 nucleotides read TGTGCCAGCAGAACGACTACAGGGACACCGGAGTTCTTC.

This clone was counted once. The V gene is TRBV7-9, the J gene TRBJ2-7, with 8 bases aligning to TRBD2. CDR3 length: 17 residues. Germline CDR1 and CDR2: SEHNR and FQNEAQ (reference sequence). V lost 5 bases and J lost 2; bases outside the gene matches: 14. CDR3 protein: CASSPRGAGVHPYEQYF. The CDR3 region has the DNA TGTGCCAGCAGCCCTCGTGGAGCGGGAGTGCATCCCTACGAGCAGTACTTC.

The rearrangement links TRBV9 to TRBJ1-2, with D possibly being TRBD1 (6 bases). The germline gives CDR1 SGDLS, CDR2 YYNGEE. V gave up 1 base and J gave up 7 bases, with 8 bases separating them. The CDR3 is 12 amino acids. Here the CDR3 DNA reads TGTGCCAGCAGCGTAATGGGGGCTGGCTACACCTTC. Residues: CASSVMGAGYTF.

The chain couples TRBV9 to TRBJ1-3, with D possibly TRBD1 on 6 matching bases. CDR3 length equals 15 residues. The V gene's germline CDR1 is SGDLS and CDR2 YYNGEE. The germline V and J ends were trimmed by 4 bases and 2 bases, with 13 bases remaining between them. CDR3 sequence reads: CASSKRGATGNTIYF. The CDR3 DNA sequence: TGTGCCAGCAGCAAAAGGGGGGCGACTGGAAACACCATATATTTT.

The V gene is TRBV11-1, the J gene TRBJ2-1; D unresolved. Trimming cost V 1 base and J 4 bases, with 11 bases left between them. Germline V CDR1 and CDR2: SGHAT, FQDESV (reference sequence). The CDR3 runs 15 residues. The CDR3 loop is CASSLGVGLYNEQFF. The CDR3 nucleotides are TGTGCCAGCAGCTTAGGGGTAGGGCTATACAATGAGCAGTTCTTC.

This sequence joins TRBV6-1 and TRBJ1-2, with D possibly being TRBD1 (6 bases). V lost 3 bases and J lost 3, with 14 bases in between. This CDR3 region has 15 residues. The germline V gene encodes CDR1 MNHNS and CDR2 SASEGT. The CDR3 DNA reads as TGTGCCAGCAGTGAGATGGGGCAGGGGCACTATGGCTACACCTTC. Translated, it gives CASSEMGQGHYGYTF.

The CDR3 DNA follows: TGCGCCAGCAGCTTGGTCGCAGCTGGAAACACCATATATTTT. Translating gives CASSLVAAGNTIYF. V is TRBV5-1 and J is TRBJ1-3; D is undetermined. The V end lost 0 bases, the J end lost 2 bases, and 6 bases lay between the germline ends. Germline CDR1 is SGHRS and CDR2 is YFSETQ. The CDR3 consists of 14 residues.

The chain links TRBV11-2 to TRBJ2-7, with 8 positions matching TRBD2. V gave up 5 bases and J gave up 6 bases; unmatched junction bases: 6. CDR1 and CDR2 from the germline V gene are SGHAT and FQNNGV. This CDR3 has 13 amino acids. The CDR3 DNA follows: TGTGCCAGCAGCCCGGGGGCGGGAGGCGAGCAGTACTTC. Its protein product is CASSPGAGGEQYF.